The clone carrying this T cell receptor (beta chain) was observed many times. Samples came from axillary lymph nodes draining the breast cancer. The data originate from a study of breast tumors, draining lymph nodes, adjacent tissues. Each CDR3 protein is one row after TCRdb ran MiXCR on the multiplex PCR reads. The table includes approximately 90,000 distinct CDR3 sequences, approximately 29% detected once. Germline CDR1 SGHRS, CDR2 YFSETQ. CDR3 size: 14 residues. The germline V and J ends were trimmed by 6 bases and 2 bases, with 15 bases remaining between them. The sample was axillary lymph node tissue. The V gene is TRBV5-1, the J gene TRBJ2-7; tentatively, D is TRBD1 or TRBD2 (5 bases each). This sequence originates from a female donor with breast cancer. Some clones in this sample may be carry-over from other donors' samples. The CDR3 is CASTRDGDTYEQYF. The DNA of the CDR3 is TGCGCCAGCACGAGGGACGGAGATACCTACGAGCAGTACTTC.